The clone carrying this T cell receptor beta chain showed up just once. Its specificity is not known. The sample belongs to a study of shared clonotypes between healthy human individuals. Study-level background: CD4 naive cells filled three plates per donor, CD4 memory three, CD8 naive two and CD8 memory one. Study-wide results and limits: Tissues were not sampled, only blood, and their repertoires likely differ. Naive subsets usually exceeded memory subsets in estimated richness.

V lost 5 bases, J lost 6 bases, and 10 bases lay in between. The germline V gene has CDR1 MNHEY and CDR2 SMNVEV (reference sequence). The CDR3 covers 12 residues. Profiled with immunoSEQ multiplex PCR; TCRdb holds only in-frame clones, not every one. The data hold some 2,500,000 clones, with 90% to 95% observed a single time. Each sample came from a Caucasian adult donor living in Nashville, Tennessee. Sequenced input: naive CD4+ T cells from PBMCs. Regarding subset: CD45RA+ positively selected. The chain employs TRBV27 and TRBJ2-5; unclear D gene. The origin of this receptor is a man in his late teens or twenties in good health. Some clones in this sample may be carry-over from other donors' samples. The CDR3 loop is CASSSSAQTQYF. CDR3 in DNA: TGTGCCAGCAGTAGTAGTGCCCAGACCCAGTACTTC.